This TCR beta chain was observed in a study of a mutant IDH1 vaccine in newly diagnosed glioma (dated by TCRdb to the early 2020s). Regarding the complete study: Of the 32 patients who were treated, about 62% were male and approximately 38% were female, and the mean age was around 43 years. Prior to enrollment, standard therapy consisting of radiotherapy alone, temozolomide alone, or radiochemotherapy with temozolomide had been administered to patients, with the combination being received by most patients. Peripheral blood was drawn at six visits: V03 (baseline), V05, V07, V10, V12 and V13. For exploratory analyses, fewer than 30 treated patients had longitudinal TCRB deep sequencing done wherever samples were available. On the study overall, not on this receptor specifically: Changes in the top peripheral T cell clonotypes picked up by TCRB sequencing did not appear to be linked to pseudoprogression. Selection of PBMC samples for TCRB deep sequencing was based on availability. Across multiple MHC alleles, vaccine-induced immune responses were seen in around 93% of patients. The authors noted that analyses of patient blood samples could not be reproduced because of sample limitations.

From a lookup of the germline V gene, CDR1 and CDR2 are SGHVS and FQNEAQ. The cysteine opens and the phenylalanine closes a CDR3 of 15 amino acids. The read is trimmed to its CDR3 DNA, 45 bases read in frame from base 1. Trimming accounts for 5 bases at V and 4 bases at J, while the number of junction bases matched to no gene is 4. Per the publication, the time point label means: baseline, week 1 (first vaccination visit). The sample's treatment or condition label is to be understood as: pre-vaccination baseline after standard-of-care therapy. Newly diagnosed WHO grade 3 or 4 IDH1-mutant astrocytomas showing loss of nuclear ATRX were present in the donors. The samples were drawn from NOA16, a multicentre, single-arm, open-label phase I trial in Germany that tested a mutant IDH1 peptide vaccine in humans for the first time. Blood drawn at visit V03 was used as the baseline sample for immunogenicity testing. Genomic DNA for TCRB sequencing was extracted from EDTA blood using the DNeasy Blood and Tissue Kit.

The library was prepared using the immunoSEQ multiplex PCR assay. Rearranged TCR beta chain sequences were amplified with the hsTCRB Kit following the manufacturer's protocol. Sequencing of TCRB libraries was carried out on an Illumina MiSeq. Per the authors' processing: The kit vendor's proprietary platform handled demultiplexing, trimming and gene mapping. The table was pulled from immuneACCESS by TCRdb, which kept in-frame rearrangements only. Such tables lose some clones; where checked, under half of the loss comes from unresolved V genes, and the rest has no known cause. V and J calls and clone size are as listed in that table; D and trimming were resolved from the DNA. The sample records roughly 51,000 clones, 75% to 90% of which are singletons. In total, the top ten clones hold roughly 2.4% of the sample. This clone was seen more than once but under ten times. Its antigen specificity is not known. One base away there is no much larger clone; base qualities are not given.

The chain couples TRBV7-8 to TRBJ2-5, with 13 bases matching TRBD2. The TCR was taken from a man between 35 and 55 years old with glioma. Here the sequenced sample was PBMCs, taken from a glioma patient treated with radiotherapy, temozolomide or both. For the CDR3, the sequence is CASSKLAGGLETQYF. The DNA sequence is as follows: TGTGCCAGCAGCAAACTAGCGGGGGGGTTAGAGACCCAGTACTTC.